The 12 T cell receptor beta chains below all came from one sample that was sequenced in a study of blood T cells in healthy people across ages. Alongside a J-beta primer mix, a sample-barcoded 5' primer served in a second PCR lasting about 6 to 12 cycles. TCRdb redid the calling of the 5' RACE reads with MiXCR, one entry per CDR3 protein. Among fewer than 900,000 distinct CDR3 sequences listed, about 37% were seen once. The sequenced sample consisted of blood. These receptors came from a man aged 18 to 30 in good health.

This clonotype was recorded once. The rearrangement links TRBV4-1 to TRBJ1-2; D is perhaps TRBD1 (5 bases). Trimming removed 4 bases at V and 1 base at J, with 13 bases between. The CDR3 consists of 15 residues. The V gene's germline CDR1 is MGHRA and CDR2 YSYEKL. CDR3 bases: TGCGCCAGCAGCCCCGGGACCGAGATTAACTATGGCTACACCTTC. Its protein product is CASSPGTEINYGYTF.

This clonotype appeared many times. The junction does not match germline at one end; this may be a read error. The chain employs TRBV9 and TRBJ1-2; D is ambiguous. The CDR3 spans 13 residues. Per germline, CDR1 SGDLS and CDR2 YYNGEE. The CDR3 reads CASSVGPNYGYTF. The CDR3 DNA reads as TGCGCCAGCAGCGTCGGCCCTAACTATGGCTACACCTTC.

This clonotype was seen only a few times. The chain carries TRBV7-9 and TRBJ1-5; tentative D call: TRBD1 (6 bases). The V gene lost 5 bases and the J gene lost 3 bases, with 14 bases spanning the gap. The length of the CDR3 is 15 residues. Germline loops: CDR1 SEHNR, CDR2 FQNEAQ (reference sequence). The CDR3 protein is CASSASWGANQPQHF. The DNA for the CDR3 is TGTGCCAGCAGCGCTAGCTGGGGGGCCAATCAGCCCCAGCATTTT.

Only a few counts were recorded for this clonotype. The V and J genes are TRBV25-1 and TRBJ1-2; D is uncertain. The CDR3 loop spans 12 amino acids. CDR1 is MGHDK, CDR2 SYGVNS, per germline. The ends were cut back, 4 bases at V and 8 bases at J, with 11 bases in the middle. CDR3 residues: CASSARQSGYTF. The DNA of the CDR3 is TGTGCCAGCAGTGCCAGGCAGAGCGGCTACACCTTC.

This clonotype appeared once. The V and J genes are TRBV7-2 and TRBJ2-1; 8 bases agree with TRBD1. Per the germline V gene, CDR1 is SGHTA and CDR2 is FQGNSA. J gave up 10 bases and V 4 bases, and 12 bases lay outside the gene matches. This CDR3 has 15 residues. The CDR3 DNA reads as TGTGCCAGCAGCTCTTATTGGGACAGGAGTTACGAGCAGTTCTTC. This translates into CASSSYWDRSYEQFF.

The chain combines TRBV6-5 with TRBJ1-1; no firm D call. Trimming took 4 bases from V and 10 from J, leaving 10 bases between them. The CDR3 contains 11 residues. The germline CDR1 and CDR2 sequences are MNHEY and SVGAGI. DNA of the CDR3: TGTGCCAGCAGTTCCGGCCAAGCAGCTTTCTTT. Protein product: CASSSGQAAFF.

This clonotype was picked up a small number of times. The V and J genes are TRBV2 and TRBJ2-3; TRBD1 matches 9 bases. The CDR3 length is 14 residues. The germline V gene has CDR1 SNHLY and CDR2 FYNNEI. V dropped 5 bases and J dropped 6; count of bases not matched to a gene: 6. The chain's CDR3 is CASSRDREWDTQYF. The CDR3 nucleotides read TGTGCCAGCAGTCGGGACAGGGAGTGGGATACGCAGTATTTT.

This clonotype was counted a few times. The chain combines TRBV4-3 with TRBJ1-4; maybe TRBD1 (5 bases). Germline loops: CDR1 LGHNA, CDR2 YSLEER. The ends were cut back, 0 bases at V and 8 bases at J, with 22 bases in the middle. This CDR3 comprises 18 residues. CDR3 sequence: CASSQDWGLEYSEEKLFF. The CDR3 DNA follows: TGCGCCAGCAGCCAAGATTGGGGCCTGGAGTACTCAGAGGAAAAACTGTTTTTT.

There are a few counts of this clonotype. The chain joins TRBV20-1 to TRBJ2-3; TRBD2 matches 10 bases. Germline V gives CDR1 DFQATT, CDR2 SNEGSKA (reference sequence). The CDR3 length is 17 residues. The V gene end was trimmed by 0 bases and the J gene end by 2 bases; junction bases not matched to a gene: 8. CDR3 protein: CSARDMVAGGHTDTQYF. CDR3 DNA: TGCAGTGCTAGAGATATGGTAGCGGGGGGCCACACAGATACGCAGTATTTT.

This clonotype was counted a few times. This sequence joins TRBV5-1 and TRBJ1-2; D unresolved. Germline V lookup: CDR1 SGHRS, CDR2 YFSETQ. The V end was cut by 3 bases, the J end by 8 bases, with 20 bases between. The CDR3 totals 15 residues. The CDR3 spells CASSSQLGPAGGYTF. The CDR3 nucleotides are TGCGCCAGCAGCTCACAACTAGGACCAGCGGGCGGCTACACCTTC.

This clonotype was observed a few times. CDR3 bases: TGTGCCAGCAGCTTACAGGGGATGGCGTACACTGAAGCTTTCTTT. Amino acid sequence: CASSLQGMAYTEAFF. This chain links TRBV7-3 with TRBJ1-1; tentative D call: TRBD1 (6 bases). The CDR3 consists of 15 residues. Germline loops: CDR1 SGHTA, CDR2 FQGTGA. V was pared by 2 bases and J by 3 bases, with 13 bases between.

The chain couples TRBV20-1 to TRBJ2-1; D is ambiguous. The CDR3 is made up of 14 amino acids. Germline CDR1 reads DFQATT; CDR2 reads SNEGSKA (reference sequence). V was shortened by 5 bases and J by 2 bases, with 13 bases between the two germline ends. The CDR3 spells CSAPPLNPYNEQFF. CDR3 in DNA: TGCAGTGCTCCCCCCTTGAACCCCTACAATGAGCAGTTCTTC.